The clone carrying this T cell receptor beta chain turned up a few times. The sample is drawn from a study of early T cells in non-severe SARS-CoV-2 infection. Whole-study context: Chains were not paired, and sequencing was done on bulk RNA from unsorted whole blood.

The protocol attached unique molecular identifiers to individual cDNA molecules. TCRdb re-derived calls from the 5' RACE reads in MiXCR, one entry per CDR3 protein. The table shows roughly 97,000 distinct CDR3 sequences, with 11% occurring only once. With 0 bases removed from V and 5 bases from J, the gap between germline ends came to 15 bases. The CDR3 loop spans 15 amino acids. Germline values: CDR1 DFQATT, CDR2 SNEGSKA (reference sequence). This TCR was sampled from an adult who was a healthcare worker with PCR-confirmed SARS-CoV-2 infection or an uninfected control (not recorded which). The chain carries TRBV20-1 and TRBJ2-3, with D tentatively TRBD1 (6 bases). The starting material was whole blood, obtained at baseline. The CDR3 DNA sequence: TGCAGTGCTAGAGATCTAGGGACATCAGGAGATACGCAGTATTTT. It yields the protein CSARDLGTSGDTQYF.